This TCR beta chain was captured in a study of T cell changes during pregnancy in multiple sclerosis (dated by TCRdb to between 2018 and 2021). Regarding the study in general: The study looked at changes in the T cell repertoire across pregnancy in women with multiple sclerosis.

Libraries were built with the immunoSEQ multiplex PCR assay. Here the immuneACCESS table is served through TCRdb, limited to in-frame sequences with V and J called. Missing clones are a known gap in these copies; in checked studies unresolved V genes cover under half, and the rest lacks a known reason. Recorded for this sample are approximately 80,000 clones; 90% to 95% of them occurred a single time. The ten most abundant clones make up 3.5% to 4% of the sample. Including the terminal cysteine and phenylalanine, the CDR3 comprises 13 residues. CDR3 DNA only is kept here, 39 bases in frame from base 1. CDR1 is given as MRHNA and CDR2 as SNTAGT, both from the germline V gene. V is reduced by 2 bases and J by 5 bases, leaving a spacing of 7 bases between them. A remark on this clone: What this receptor recognizes is not known. No quality values exist for individual bases; no much larger clone is one base distant.

The clonotype originates from a female donor in good health, serving as a control in a pregnancy study. Some clones in this sample may be carry-over from other donors' samples. The V gene is TRBV6-4 and the J gene is TRBJ2-1; the D gene is perhaps TRBD1, from 6 matching bases. The sequences come from PBMCs, collected in the first trimester of pregnancy. The DNA reads TGTGCCAGCAGTGACCGGGACAACAATGAGCAGTTCTTC. The resulting protein is CASSDRDNNEQFF.